This is a list of T cell receptor beta chains from one sample in a study of graft-versus-host responses after intestinal transplantation. These receptors lack a known antigen. Sequencing was performed with immunoSEQ multiplex PCR; in TCRdb, only in-frame clones are kept and a portion is missing. The data contain about 100,000 clones, over 75% of them singletons. Material: unstimulated CD4+ T cells sorted from spleen or lymph node cells, obtained before transplant. The receptors were gathered from a human donor who was the organ donor for an intestinal transplant. CDR3s include the opening cysteine and the closing phenylalanine or tryptophan. The order of the fields is clone size, D gene, V gene, J gene, CDR3 protein, CDR3 DNA. A D gene is named only where the DNA matches it firmly. The size of a clone is reported for some rows only, either as once, few or many, or as a class for expanded clones.

>NA|NA|TRBV11-2|TRBJ2-7
CASSRAAGQPPYEQYF
TGTGCCAGCAGCCGAGCCGCCGGACAGCCTCCCTACGAGCAGTACTTC
>NA|NA|TRBV5-1|TRBJ1-1
CASSLVGRRERNTEAFF
TGCGCCAGCAGCTTGGTAGGAAGAAGGGAAAGAAACACTGAAGCTTTCTTT
>NA|NA|TRBV28|TRBJ1-2
CASRVGFYGYTF
TGTGCCAGCAGGGTAGGGTTCTATGGCTACACCTTC
>NA|TRBD1|TRBV6-5|TRBJ1-6
CASSSTGANSPLHF
TGTGCCAGCAGTTCGACAGGGGCGAATTCACCCCTCCACTTT
>once|TRBD2|TRBV5-1|TRBJ2-1
CASSLRLAGGHGEQFF
TGCGCCAGCAGCTTGAGACTAGCGGGGGGTCACGGTGAGCAGTTCTTC
>NA|NA|TRBV11-2|TRBJ1-1
CASSPLASTEAFF
TGTGCCAGCAGCCCCCTAGCGAGCACTGAAGCTTTCTTT
>NA|NA|TRBV2|TRBJ1-1
CASSEKQDRRGAFF
TGTGCCAGCAGTGAAAAACAGGACCGGAGGGGAGCTTTCTTT
>NA|TRBD2|TRBV4-1|TRBJ2-7
CASSLLAAHSYEQYF
TGCGCCAGCAGCCTCCTAGCGGCCCACTCCTACGAGCAGTACTTC
>once|TRBD1|TRBV6-1|TRBJ1-5
CASSGLDRVRPQHF
TGTGCCAGCAGTGGTCTGGACAGGGTTCGGCCCCAGCATTTT
>NA|NA|TRBV5-6|TRBJ1-4
CASSVNHRAANEKLFF
TGTGCCAGCAGCGTCAACCACAGGGCGGCTAATGAAAAACTGTTTTTT
>NA|NA|TRBV11-2|TRBJ2-2
CASSLGTYTGELFF
TGTGCCAGCAGCTTGGGGACATACACCGGGGAGCTGTTTTTT
>NA|NA|TRBV5-1|TRBJ1-4
CASGFGGNNEKLFF
TGCGCCAGCGGATTTGGGGGAAATAATGAAAAACTGTTTTTT
>NA|NA|TRBV4-1|TRBJ2-7
CASSQVLEYMYEQYF
TGCGCCAGCAGCCAAGTTCTCGAGTATATGTACGAGCAGTACTTC
>NA|NA|TRBV7-3|TRBJ2-5
CASSPRGGSQETQYF
TGTGCCAGCAGCCCAAGGGGGGGCTCTCAAGAGACCCAGTACTTC
>NA|TRBD1|TRBV28|TRBJ2-5
CASSSWTGQQETQYF
TGTGCCAGCAGTTCCTGGACAGGGCAACAAGAGACCCAGTACTTC
>NA|NA|TRBV30|TRBJ1-5
CAWNTKGGTRNQPQHF
TGTGCCTGGAACACCAAGGGGGGAACTCGCAATCAGCCCCAGCATTTT
>NA|TRBD2|TRBV5-6|TRBJ2-7
CASSSGVAGRFSSYEQYF
TGTGCCAGCAGCTCGGGGGTAGCGGGGCGATTCAGCTCCTACGAGCAGTACTTC
>NA|NA|TRBV5-1|TRBJ2-7
CASSSDSFFSSYEQYF
TGCGCCAGCAGCTCGGACAGTTTTTTTAGCTCCTACGAGCAGTACTTC
>NA|NA|TRBV6-1|TRBJ1-1
CASSEDSRNTEAFF
TGTGCCAGCAGTGAGGACAGTAGGAACACTGAAGCTTTCTTT
>NA|TRBD1|TRBV19|TRBJ1-1
CASSIGGQRNTEAFF
TGTGCCAGTAGTATAGGGGGACAGAGGAACACTGAAGCTTTCTTT
>NA|NA|TRBV25-1|TRBJ2-3
CASGRTEPPGTQYF
TGTGCCAGCGGGCGGACGGAACCCCCGGGTACGCAGTATTTT
>NA|NA|TRBV11-1|TRBJ2-3
CASSFSFRGRDTQYF
TGTGCCAGCAGCTTCTCCTTTAGGGGTAGGGATACGCAGTATTTT
>few|NA|TRBV30|TRBJ2-7
CAWSTGNRYEQYF
TGTGCCTGGAGTACAGGGAACCGCTACGAGCAGTACTTC
>NA|TRBD2|TRBV7-3|TRBJ2-2
CASSRLAGWDTGELFF
TGTGCCAGCAGCCGACTAGCAGGATGGGACACCGGGGAGCTGTTTTTT
>NA|TRBD1|TRBV2|TRBJ2-4
CASSEQRDRVVKNIQYF
TGTGCCAGCAGTGAACAGAGGGACAGGGTAGTCAAAAACATTCAGTACTTC
>NA|NA|TRBV6-1|TRBJ2-7
CASSGRMPYEQYF
TGTGCCAGCAGTGGCAGGATGCCTTACGAGCAGTACTTC
>NA|TRBD2|TRBV10-3|TRBJ2-1
CAIRSSGGSYNEQFF
TGTGCCATCAGATCTAGCGGGGGGTCATACAATGAGCAGTTCTTC
>NA|TRBD2|TRBV28|TRBJ2-4
CASRDLERGPPKNIQYF
TGTGCCAGCAGGGACCTAGAGCGGGGGCCGCCCAAAAACATTCAGTACTTC
>once|NA|TRBV19|TRBJ2-1
CASVGGWRNEQFF
TGTGCCAGTGTAGGGGGGTGGAGGAATGAGCAGTTCTTC
>NA|NA|TRBV10-3|TRBJ2-1
CAISKGLDNEQFF
TGTGCCATCAGTAAAGGGTTGGACAATGAGCAGTTCTTC
>few|NA|TRBV28|TRBJ1-4
CASRGTGGVIEKLFF
TGTGCCAGCAGGGGTACAGGCGGGGTAATTGAAAAACTGTTTTTT
>NA|NA|TRBV29-1|TRBJ1-5
CSVKFPNESDGAQHF
TGCAGCGTTAAATTTCCAAATGAATCGGACGGGGCCCAGCATTTT
>NA|NA|TRBV14|TRBJ2-7
CASSQAGGSPYEQYF
TGTGCCAGCAGCCAAGCGGGGGGCTCCCCTTACGAGCAGTACTTC
>NA|TRBD1|TRBV15|TRBJ1-1
CATSRFSSTGSSTEAFF
TGTGCCACCAGCAGATTCTCTTCGACAGGGAGTTCCACTGAAGCTTTCTTT
>NA|TRBD2|TRBV9|TRBJ2-4
CASSPGLAGGGAKNIQYF
TGTGCCAGCAGCCCCGGACTAGCGGGGGGTGGAGCCAAAAACATTCAGTACTTC
>NA|NA|TRBV30|TRBJ1-5
CAFTGVLGQPQHF
TGTGCCTTCACTGGGGTATTGGGGCAGCCCCAGCATTTT
>NA|NA|TRBV5-1|TRBJ1-2
CASSSATFDSSGYTF
TGCGCCAGCAGCTCGGCGACTTTTGACAGCTCTGGCTACACCTTC
>few|TRBD1|TRBV19|TRBJ1-6
CASSGQGISPLHF
TGTGCCAGTAGTGGACAGGGAATTTCACCCCTCCACTTT
>once|TRBD2|TRBV6-5|TRBJ2-3
CASSWAGGPGDTQYF
TGTGCCAGCAGTTGGGCGGGGGGCCCAGGGGATACGCAGTATTTT
>few|NA|TRBV7-2|TRBJ1-2
CASSLAPGVVYGYTF
TGTGCCAGCAGCTTAGCGCCTGGGGTGGTCTATGGCTACACCTTC
>NA|TRBD1|TRBV28|TRBJ1-4
CASSLGRQGNEKLFF
TGTGCCAGCAGTTTAGGGCGACAGGGGAATGAAAAACTGTTTTTT
>NA|NA|TRBV7-2|TRBJ1-1
CASSPRRGSEAFF
TGTGCCAGCAGCCCTAGACGGGGGTCGGAAGCTTTCTTT
>NA|NA|TRBV25-1|TRBJ2-2
CASSDESVKVGELFF
TGTGCCAGCAGTGATGAGTCAGTGAAGGTCGGGGAGCTGTTTTTT
>NA|NA|TRBV30|TRBJ2-2
CAWSVQGIGELFF
TGTGCCTGGAGTGTCCAGGGAATCGGGGAGCTGTTTTTT
>once|TRBD1|TRBV5-6|TRBJ1-1
CASSYGTGMNTEAFF
TGTGCCAGCAGCTACGGGACAGGGATGAACACTGAAGCTTTCTTT
>NA|NA|TRBV6-1|TRBJ1-3
CASSELDFSGNTIYF
TGTGCCAGCAGTGAATTGGACTTCTCTGGAAACACCATATATTTT
>NA|NA|TRBV5-1|TRBJ1-2
CASSLNHNYGYTF
TGCGCCAGCAGCTTGAACCATAACTATGGCTACACCTTC